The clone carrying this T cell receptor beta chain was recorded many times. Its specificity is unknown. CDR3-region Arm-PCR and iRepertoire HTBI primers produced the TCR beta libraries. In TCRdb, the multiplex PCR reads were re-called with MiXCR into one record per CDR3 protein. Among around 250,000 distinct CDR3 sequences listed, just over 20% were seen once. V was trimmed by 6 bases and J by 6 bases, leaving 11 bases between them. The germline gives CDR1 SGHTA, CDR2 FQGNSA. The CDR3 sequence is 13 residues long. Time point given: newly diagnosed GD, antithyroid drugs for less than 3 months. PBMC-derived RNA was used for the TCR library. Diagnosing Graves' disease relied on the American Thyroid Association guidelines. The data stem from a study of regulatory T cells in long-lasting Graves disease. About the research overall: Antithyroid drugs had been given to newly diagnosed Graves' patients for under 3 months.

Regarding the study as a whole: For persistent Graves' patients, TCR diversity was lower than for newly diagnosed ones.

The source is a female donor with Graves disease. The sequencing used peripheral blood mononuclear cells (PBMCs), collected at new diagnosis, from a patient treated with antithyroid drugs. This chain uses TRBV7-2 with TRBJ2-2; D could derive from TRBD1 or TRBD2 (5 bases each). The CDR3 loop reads CASRLDSSGELFF. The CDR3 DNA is TGTGCCAGCAGACTAGACAGTTCCGGGGAGCTGTTTTTT.